These T cell receptor beta chains were read from a single sample in a study of shared T cell receptors in the human thymus. Sequencing used immunoSEQ multiplex PCR; TCRdb keeps in-frame clones, though not all of them. This table holds hundreds of thousands of clones, roughly 90% found once. A further study also used this sample, focusing on human thymus T cells.

Specimen: thymocytes. These receptor sequences come from a boy younger than two with a congenital heart defect. The CDR3 runs from the conserved cysteine through the conserved F or W. A D gene is named only where the DNA matches it firmly. Only some rows state a clone size, as once, few, many or a class for expanded clones.

d_gene,j_gene,abundance,v_gene,CDR3nt,CDR3aa
TRBD2,TRBJ2-1,few,TRBV2,TGTGCCAGCAGTGAAGGGTTCGCGGGAGGCCACAATGAGCAGTTCTTC,CASSEGFAGGHNEQFF
.,TRBJ2-7,once,TRBV30,TGTGCCTGGAGTGTTAGGCTAGCCGCCAACGAGCAGTACTTC,CAWSVRLAANEQYF
.,TRBJ2-2,.,TRBV18,TGTGCCAGCTCGGAGGGGTTCGGGGAGCTGTTTTTT,CASSEGFGELFF
.,TRBJ2-7,.,TRBV18,TGTGCCAGCTCACCTGGCAGGGGCAGCTCCTACGAGCAGTACTTC,CASSPGRGSSYEQYF
TRBD2,TRBJ2-7,.,TRBV7-9,TGTGCCAGCACCCCCTCGGGGGGGACCCCCTACGAGCAGTACTTC,CASTPSGGTPYEQYF
TRBD2,TRBJ2-3,.,TRBV28,TGTGCCAGCAGTTTCAGGCGGGAGGTAGATACGCAGTATTTT,CASSFRREVDTQYF
.,TRBJ1-4,.,TRBV7-9,TGTGCCAGCAGCCTGACAGGATTTGCAACTAATGAAAAACTGTTTTTT,CASSLTGFATNEKLFF
TRBD1,TRBJ2-3,.,TRBV6-4,TGTGCCAGCAGTGACGGACAGGGGGCAAGGGACAACAAGGGCACAGATACGCAGTATTTT,CASSDGQGARDNKGTDTQYF
.,TRBJ2-6,.,TRBV2,TGTGCCAGCAGTGGATTGCGCTCTGGGGCCAACGTCCTGACTTTC,CASSGLRSGANVLTF
.,TRBJ2-2,once,TRBV4-1,TGCGCCAGCAGCCCCCCTCTTATTAGCCGGGGCACCGGGGAGCTGTTTTTT,CASSPPLISRGTGELFF
TRBD2,TRBJ2-1,.,TRBV19,TGTGCCAGTAGTTCGCAGTCTAGCGGGAGTCCCTACAATGAGCAGTTCTTC,CASSSQSSGSPYNEQFF
TRBD1,TRBJ2-5,.,TRBV14,TGTGCCAGCAGCCAAGATCTCGGACAGGCGACTCCAGCAGTTCGGGAGACCCAGTACTTC,CASSQDLGQATPAVRETQYF
.,TRBJ1-1,.,TRBV27,TGTGCCAGCAGTTCTCAGGGGCTTCCAGAGACTATTGAAGCTTTCTTT,CASSSQGLPETIEAFF
.,TRBJ2-7,.,TRBV13,TGTGCCAGCAGCTCCGGGTCCCGGCGAGAGCAGTACTTC,CASSSGSRREQYF
TRBD1,TRBJ2-7,.,TRBV10-3,TGTGCCATCAGAAAACAGGGGTACGAGCAGTACTTC,CAIRKQGYEQYF
TRBD1,TRBJ2-3,.,TRBV18,TGTGCCAGCTCACGACAGGGGGCAACAGATACGCAGTATTTT,CASSRQGATDTQYF
.,TRBJ1-5,.,TRBV19,TGTGCCAGTAGTTGGGCAGGGGCGAAGCCCCAGCATTTT,CASSWAGAKPQHF
TRBD1,TRBJ1-2,.,TRBV29-1,TGCAGCGCCGGACAGGGTAATCCCTATGGCTACACCTTC,CSAGQGNPYGYTF
.,TRBJ2-7,.,TRBV20-1,TGCAGTGCGCACGGGCGAGGGGAGCAGTACTTC,CSAHGRGEQYF
.,TRBJ2-7,.,TRBV28,TGTGCCAGCAGCCCACCAGGGGAACTTTACGAGCAGTACTTC,CASSPPGELYEQYF
TRBD2,TRBJ2-7,.,TRBV11-3,TGTGCCAGCAGCGGGAGACTAGCGGGAAGTGAAGAGCAGTACTTC,CASSGRLAGSEEQYF
TRBD2,TRBJ2-2,.,TRBV4-1,TGCGCCAGCAGCCAGGAGAGCGGGAGCGACACCGGGGAGCTGTTTTTT,CASSQESGSDTGELFF
TRBD1,TRBJ1-2,.,TRBV6-5,TGTGCCAGCAGTTCACATTCCGGGACAGCCTATGGCTACACCTTC,CASSSHSGTAYGYTF
.,TRBJ2-3,.,TRBV19,TGTGCCAGTAGACCCGGGAGCCCCACAGATACGCAGTATTTT,CASRPGSPTDTQYF
TRBD2,TRBJ2-5,.,TRBV6-1,TGTGCCAGCCTCACGGGACTAGCGCAACAAGAGACCCAGTACTTC,CASLTGLAQQETQYF
TRBD1,TRBJ2-2,.,TRBV30,TGTGCCTGTGACAGTACAGGGGACACCGGGGAGCTGTTTTTT,CACDSTGDTGELFF
TRBD2,TRBJ2-1,.,TRBV28,TGTGCCAGCAGTACCCGGACTAGCGGGGGCAGCTATGAGCAGTTCTTC,CASSTRTSGGSYEQFF
.,TRBJ2-5,.,TRBV4-1,TGCGCCAGCAGCCATCCTGGACAGCAAGAGACCCAGTACTTC,CASSHPGQQETQYF
TRBD2,TRBJ2-7,.,TRBV13,TGTGCCAGCAGCTTATTGGTCGAAGAGCGGGAGTGGGAGCAGTACTTC,CASSLLVEEREWEQYF
.,TRBJ1-1,.,TRBV30,TGTGCCTGGACAGGAGGGGAACCCACTGAAGCTTTCTTT,CAWTGGEPTEAFF
TRBD1,TRBJ2-7,.,TRBV10-3,TGTGCCATCAGTGCCTGGACAGGGGACAACGAGCAGTACTTC,CAISAWTGDNEQYF
.,TRBJ2-5,few,TRBV5-4,TGTGCCAGCAGCACAATAAACCTGGGGCCCCAAGAGACCCAGTACTTC,CASSTINLGPQETQYF
TRBD2,TRBJ2-1,.,TRBV7-6,TGTGCCAGCAGCGTACTAGCGGGAGGGTACAATGAGCAGTTCTTC,CASSVLAGGYNEQFF
.,TRBJ2-1,.,TRBV5-6,TGTGCCAGCAGCTTGGGAGGCGCTTACAATGAGCAGTTCTTC,CASSLGGAYNEQFF
TRBD2,TRBJ2-7,.,TRBV7-8,TGTGCCAGCAGCTATGGGACTAGCCCAAGCTCCTACGAGCAGTACTTC,CASSYGTSPSSYEQYF
.,TRBJ2-7,.,TRBV28,TGTGCCAGCAGCTCCCGGGTAGCCTCCTACGAGCAGTACTTC,CASSSRVASYEQYF
TRBD1,TRBJ1-4,once,TRBV15,TGTGCCACCAGCAGAGCCGCCGGGACAGGGGTCGAAAAACTGTTTTTT,CATSRAAGTGVEKLFF
TRBD2,TRBJ2-1,.,TRBV9,TGTGCCAGCAGCGTAGGGGGCGGGAGTAGCTACAATGAGCAGTTCTTC,CASSVGGGSSYNEQFF
.,TRBJ1-1,.,TRBV9,TGTGCCAGCAGCGTAGGGGCAGCCACTGAAGCTTTCTTT,CASSVGAATEAFF